This entry features one T cell receptor (beta chain) sequence. MiXCR was run by TCRdb on the 5' RACE reads, yielding one entry per CDR3 protein. The sample consists of 110,000 or so distinct CDR3 sequences, 11% of them appearing once. This sample is drawn from a study of spatial heterogeneity in lung cancer. Study context: Combinations of a unique TCR and a UMI were tallied in raw reads, and on average each appeared more than ten times.

Time point: blood at routine non-recurrence follow-up after resection. CDR1 and CDR2 (germline): MDHEN, SYDVKM. This CDR3 is 13 amino acids long. The V gene lost 2 bases and the J gene lost 3 bases, with 5 bases spanning the gap. The sample was PBMCs, taken at follow-up. This chain connects TRBV28 to TRBJ2-1; D gene unclear. The TCR was taken from a female donor with early-stage non-small cell lung cancer. The CDR3 reads CASSLRNYNEQFF. The DNA for the CDR3 is TGTGCCAGCAGTTTAAGGAACTACAATGAGCAGTTCTTC.